The present T cell receptor (beta chain) was sequenced within a study of CD4 T cells in relation to SARS-CoV-2 and coronaviruses. Study in general: PBMCs were cultured with antigen for roughly 10 days before TCR beta sequencing.

Regarding this clone: Its antigen is not identified.

The assay was immunoSEQ multiplex PCR, and TCRdb's table has in-frame clones only and misses some. The sample yields approximately 24,000 clones, roughly 82% seen once. CD4+ T cells from unexposed donors were obtained before the COVID-19 pandemic (2011-2018). After around nine days of culture, CD4+ T cells were isolated. CDR1 and CDR2 from the germline V gene are DFQATT and SNEGSKA (reference sequence). The length of the CDR3 is 11 residues. This clonotype was obtained from a human donor in good health. Sequencing was performed on CD4+ T cells from PBMCs, cultured in vitro. The J gene is TRBJ1-1, the V gene TRBV20-1; TRBD1 might be the D (6 bases). CDR3 sequence reads: CRGTQNTEAFF. In DNA, the CDR3 is TGCAGGGGGACACAGAACACTGAAGCTTTCTTT.